There are a few counts of the clone carrying this T cell receptor (beta chain). No antigen is known for it. This specimen comes from a study of T-cell memory formation after mild COVID-19. Study results and caveats: CD4+ contracting clones were found mainly in CM and EM, and CD8+ ones in EMRA. Clones contracting day 15 to 85 were balanced CD4/CD8; later expanders leaned CD4+.

UMIs and sample barcodes were carried by the TCR alpha and TCR beta cDNA libraries that 5'RACE produced using constant-segment primers. TCRdb independently ran MiXCR on the 5' RACE reads; one entry per CDR3 protein. The table has around 340,000 distinct CDR3 sequences, roughly 13% seen once. This receptor was identified in a man between 18 and 29 years old who had mild COVID-19 (a few samples of this study predate the infection). Cell type and time point are not known. Sequenced input: PBMCs or a T cell subset sorted from them (not recorded which).

The CDR3, as DNA: TGTGCCAGCTCACCGATTGGGACAGTAAACCCCTACGAGCAGTACTTC. Protein sequence: CASSPIGTVNPYEQYF. The V call is TRBV18, the J call TRBJ2-7; 7 positions match TRBD1. The V gene end was trimmed by 3 bases and the J gene end by 2 bases; junction bases not matched to a gene: 10. CDR3 length: 16 amino acids. The germline V gene has CDR1 KGHSH and CDR2 LQKENI.